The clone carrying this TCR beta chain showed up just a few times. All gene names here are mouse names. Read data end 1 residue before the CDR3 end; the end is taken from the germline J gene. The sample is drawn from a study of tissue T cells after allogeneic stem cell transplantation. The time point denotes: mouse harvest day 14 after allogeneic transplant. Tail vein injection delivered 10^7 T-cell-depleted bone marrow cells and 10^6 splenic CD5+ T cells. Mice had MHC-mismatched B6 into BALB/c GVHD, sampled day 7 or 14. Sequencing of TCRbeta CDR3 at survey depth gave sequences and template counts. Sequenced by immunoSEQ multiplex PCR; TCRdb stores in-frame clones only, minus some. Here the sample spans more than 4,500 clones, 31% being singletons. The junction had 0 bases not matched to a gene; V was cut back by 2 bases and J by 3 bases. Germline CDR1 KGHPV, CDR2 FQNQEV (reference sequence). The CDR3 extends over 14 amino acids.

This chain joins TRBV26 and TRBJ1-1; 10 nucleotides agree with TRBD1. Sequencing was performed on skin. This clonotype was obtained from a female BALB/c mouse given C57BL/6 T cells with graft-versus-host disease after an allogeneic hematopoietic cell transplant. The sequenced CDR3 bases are TGTGCCAGCAGTCTGGGACAGGGGGACACAGAAGTCTTC. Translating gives CASSLGQGDTEVF. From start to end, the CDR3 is CASSLGQGDTEVFF.